Listed here are 20 T cell receptor beta chains from one sample, sequenced in a study of T cells in localized non-small cell lung cancer. Sequenced by immunoSEQ multiplex PCR; TCRdb stores in-frame clones only, minus some. The sample lists about 19,000 clones; over 80% were seen once. Sequences were derived from peripheral blood, sampled before any cancer treatment. These receptors all stem from a female donor aged 60 or older with stage I lung adenocarcinoma.

This clone was detected only once. V and J are TRBV19 and TRBJ1-2; a weak D match, TRBD1 (6 bases). Per germline, CDR1 LNHDA and CDR2 SQIVND (reference sequence). The CDR3 extends over 19 amino acids. V shed 5 bases and J shed 0 bases, with 25 bases lying between them. CDR3 amino acids: CASSPGGGLVTDTNYGYTF. The CDR3 nucleotides read TGTGCCAGTAGTCCCGGGGGGGGCCTAGTCACGGACACTAACTATGGCTACACCTTC.

The sample holds a few counts of this clone. The J gene is TRBJ2-7, the V gene TRBV18; D may be TRBD1 (5 bases). This CDR3 is 14 amino acids long. With 0 bases removed from V and 1 base from J, the gap between germline ends came to 7 bases. The V gene's germline CDR1 is KGHSH and CDR2 LQKENI. The CDR3 spells CASSPPTVSYEQYF. In DNA, the CDR3 is TGTGCCAGCTCACCACCGACAGTTTCCTACGAGCAGTACTTC.

The chain has TRBV6-1 and TRBJ2-5; 9 bases fit TRBD2. Germline V gene data show CDR1 as MNHNS and CDR2 as SASEGT. Trimming cost V 4 bases and J 0 bases; bases outside gene matches: 3. The CDR3 loop spans 15 amino acids. As DNA, the CDR3 is TGTGCCAGCAGTGTGGCGGGGGGGTACCAAGAGACCCAGTACTTC. Protein: CASSVAGGYQETQYF.

V and J are TRBV5-6 and TRBJ1-6; D gene unclear. There are 18 residues in the CDR3. CDR1 is SGHDT, CDR2 YYEEEE, per germline. The ends were cut back, 6 bases at V and 0 bases at J, with 19 bases in the middle. CDR3 in amino acids: CASTMDGGLSSYNSPLHF. CDR3 nucleotide sequence: TGTGCCAGCACCATGGACGGCGGATTGAGCTCCTATAATTCACCCCTCCACTTT.

Concerning this clone itself: An end of the junction differs from the germline gene, which may be a read error. J is TRBJ2-1 and V is TRBV2, with D possibly matching TRBD2 (5 bases). The CDR3 is 16 amino acids. From germline, CDR1 is SNHLY and CDR2 FYNNEI. The CDR3 DNA reads as TGTGCCAGCAGTAAGGGAGAAAACGATAACTACAATGGGCAGTTCTTC. Encoded protein: CASSKGENDNYNGQFF.

This clone is medium-sized in the sample. The chain uses TRBV6-1 and TRBJ2-2, with D possibly being TRBD1 (6 bases). Germline CDR1 is MNHNS and CDR2 is SASEGT. Trimming shortened V by 5 bases and J by 4 bases, and 11 bases separated the two germline ends. CDR3 size: 14 residues. CDR3 residues: CASSTGKATGELFF. In DNA form, the CDR3 reads TGTGCCAGCAGTACAGGGAAGGCCACCGGGGAGCTGTTTTTT.

V usage is TRBV18 and J usage is TRBJ1-2; tentatively, D is TRBD1 (5 bases). The V end was cut by 2 bases, the J end by 6 bases, with 22 bases between. The germline V gene encodes CDR1 KGHSH and CDR2 LQKENI. The CDR3 has 17 amino acids. The CDR3, as DNA: TGTGCCAGCTCACCATCGGCAGGGAGGGGTATGAGGGATGGCTACACCTTC. Translated, it gives CASSPSAGRGMRDGYTF.

This sequence joins TRBV11-3 and TRBJ2-2, with D maybe TRBD2 (7 bases). From germline, CDR1 is SGHNT and CDR2 YENEEA. The CDR3 spans 16 residues. V lost 0 bases, J lost 4 bases, and 12 bases lay in between. CDR3 residues: CASSLERGPGTGELFF. The CDR3 DNA reads TGTGCCAGCAGCTTAGAGCGGGGGCCGGGCACCGGGGAGCTGTTTTTT.

In nucleotides, the CDR3 is TGTGCCAGCAGTGATGGGGCCGGCTATGGCTACACCTTC. Encoded protein: CASSDGAGYGYTF. The V call is TRBV2, the J call TRBJ1-2; D might be TRBD1 (5 bases). V lost 3 bases and J lost 4, with 9 bases in between. Germline V gene lookup returns CDR1 SNHLY and CDR2 FYNNEI. This CDR3 has 13 amino acids.

The rearrangement uses TRBV7-2 and TRBJ2-2; D may be TRBD1 (6 bases). Deletions cut 3 bases from V and 6 bases from J, with 14 bases between. Per germline, CDR1 SGHTA and CDR2 FQGNSA. The CDR3 loop spans 15 amino acids. The CDR3 DNA reads as TGTGCCAGCAGCTTTTATGGGGGACAAGCCGGGGAGCTGTTTTTT. This codes for CASSFYGGQAGELFF. The whole variable domain, filled in from reference TRBV7-2 and TRBJ2-2, reads GAGVSQSPSNKVTEKGKDVELRCDPISGHTALYWYRQSLGQGLEFLIYFQGNSAPDKSGLPSDRFSAERTGGSVSTLTIQRTQQEDSAVYLCASSFYGGQAGELFFGEGSRLTVL.

The V and J genes are TRBV5-5 and TRBJ2-7; no clear D gene. Trimming cost V 1 base and J 2 bases, with 13 bases left between them. Germline V lookup: CDR1 SGHKS, CDR2 YYEKEE (reference sequence). The CDR3 length is 15 residues. The CDR3 nucleotides read TGTGCCAGCAGCTTGTGGCTCATGGACGCCTACGAGCAGTACTTC. This encodes CASSLWLMDAYEQYF.

The chain carries TRBV27 and TRBJ2-7; 14 bases align to TRBD2. Trimming took 5 bases from V and 7 from J; bases not matched to a gene: 7. The germline CDR1 and CDR2 sequences are MNHEY and SMNVEV (reference sequence). CDR3 size: 15 residues. In nucleotides, the CDR3 is TGTGCCAGCAGTCCGACTAGCGGGGGGGCGAGGGAGCAGTACTTC. Translated: CASSPTSGGAREQYF.

The rearrangement uses TRBV5-4 and TRBJ2-5, with D perhaps being TRBD1 or TRBD2 (6 bases each). The CDR3 contains 15 residues. The germline V and J ends were trimmed by 0 bases and 4 bases, with 13 bases remaining between them. The germline gives CDR1 SGHNT, CDR2 YYREEE (reference sequence). The CDR3 loop reads CASSLVRGVGETQYF. CDR3 DNA sequence: TGTGCCAGCAGCTTGGTGAGGGGGGTGGGAGAGACCCAGTACTTC.

The rearrangement joins TRBV9 to TRBJ2-2; the D is unclear. Deletions cut 0 bases from V and 6 bases from J, with 3 bases between. Germline CDR1 and CDR2: SGDLS and YYNGEE. The length of the CDR3 is 12 residues. The CDR3 protein is CASSVVAGELFF. The CDR3 DNA is TGTGCCAGCAGCGTAGTTGCCGGGGAGCTGTTTTTT.

The table lists this clone with a few counts. J is TRBJ2-1 and V is TRBV4-2; TRBD2 agrees at 10 bases. Germline V CDR1 and CDR2: LGHNA, YNFKEQ. This CDR3 has 17 residues. J lost 7 bases, V lost 0 bases, and 9 bases had no gene match. The CDR3 region is CASSQELAGSRINEQFF. The CDR3 DNA reads TGTGCCAGCAGCCAAGAACTAGCGGGGTCCCGTATTAATGAGCAGTTCTTC.

The chain employs TRBV4-1 and TRBJ2-3; the D gene is possibly TRBD2 (6 bases). The CDR3 loop spans 16 amino acids. From germline, CDR1 is MGHRA and CDR2 YSYEKL. V lost 0 bases and J 0 bases, leaving 10 bases between the germline ends. The CDR3 nucleotides read TGCGCCAGCAGCCAAGACGGAGGGCCAAGCACAGATACGCAGTATTTT. Its protein is CASSQDGGPSTDTQYF.

This chain joins TRBV5-1 and TRBJ2-6, with D maybe TRBD1 (6 bases). Between the trimmed V and J ends, which lost 6 bases and 0 bases, there was a span of 28 bases. The CDR3 spans 21 residues. Germline lookup yields CDR1 SGHRS and CDR2 YFSETQ. The CDR3 bases are TGCGCCAGCAAGTCAAAGTGGGACAAGGGTGGGGATTTCTCTGGGGCCAACGTCCTGACTTTC. Residues: CASKSKWDKGGDFSGANVLTF.

The chain joins TRBV5-1 to TRBJ1-5; D not certain. V lost 0 bases, J lost 2 bases, and 9 bases lay in between. CDR3 length equals 15 residues. Germline CDR1 SGHRS, CDR2 YFSETQ. The CDR3: CASSLGPVGNQPQHF. DNA for the CDR3: TGCGCCAGCAGCTTGGGTCCCGTAGGCAATCAGCCCCAGCATTTT.

This clone was picked up a small number of times. The chain uses TRBV12-5 and TRBJ2-7; D is ambiguous. V was cut by 1 base and J by 6 bases, with 13 bases left in between. CDR1 and CDR2 from the germline V gene are LGHNT and FRNRAP. The CDR3 totals 14 residues. The CDR3 region is CASGLASTPIEQYF. The CDR3 coding sequence is TGTGCTAGTGGTTTGGCCTCGACACCCATCGAGCAGTACTTC.

This clone was seen only once. The V call is TRBV6-5, the J call TRBJ1-6; D is unclear. Germline V lookup: CDR1 MNHEY, CDR2 SVGAGI. The CDR3 totals 14 residues. V was cut by 7 bases and J by 0 bases, with 7 bases left in between. CDR3 in amino acids: CASTVSSYNSPLHF. The CDR3 DNA sequence: TGTGCCAGCACGGTCAGCTCCTATAATTCACCCCTCCACTTT.